One sample yielded the 14 T cell receptor beta chains listed below, sequenced in a study of blood T cell repertoires in COVID-19. Some clones are missing from TCRdb's copy, which holds only in-frame ones; the method was immunoSEQ multiplex PCR. This table has about 350,000 clones, 89% appearing once. Specimen: peripheral blood. These TCRs come from a woman in her fifties or sixties with COVID-19, enrolled during active disease.

The chain carries TRBV18 and TRBJ1-2, with D perhaps matching TRBD1 (5 bases). Germline V gene lookup returns CDR1 KGHSH and CDR2 LQKENI. V lost 3 bases and J 1 base, leaving 12 bases between the germline ends. This CDR3 has 15 amino acids. The CDR3 sequence is CASSPIDRVNYGYTF. The CDR3 nucleotides read TGTGCCAGCTCACCCATCGACAGAGTTAACTATGGCTACACCTTC.

Concerning this clone itself: Different DNA sequences within this sample yield the same CDR3. The genes are TRBV7-3 and TRBJ1-1; no clear D gene. This CDR3 has 13 residues. Trimming took off 2 bases at V and 2 bases at J, with 6 bases between the two ends. Looked up from germline, CDR1 is SGHTA and CDR2 is FQGTGA. This chain's CDR3 is CASSLSVNTEAFF. The CDR3 bases are TGTGCCAGCAGCTTATCCGTTAACACTGAAGCTTTCTTT.

This sequence joins TRBV5-1 and TRBJ2-7, with D tentatively TRBD2 (5 bases). The CDR3 has 11 residues. Germline lookup yields CDR1 SGHRS and CDR2 YFSETQ. V gave up 5 bases and J gave up 3 bases, with 6 bases separating them. CDR3: CASRRDYEQYF. CDR3 bases: TGCGCCAGCAGACGGGACTACGAGCAGTACTTC.

The V gene is TRBV28, the J gene TRBJ1-2, with 7 bases lining up with TRBD1. Germline values: CDR1 MDHEN, CDR2 SYDVKM. Trimming at V came to 5 bases and at J to 7 bases, leaving 4 bases not matched to a gene. The CDR3 sequence is 12 residues long. The CDR3 loop is CASSPRDSGYTF. The DNA of the CDR3 is TGTGCCAGCAGTCCCCGGGACAGTGGCTACACCTTC.

The chain joins TRBV5-1 to TRBJ2-3; D may be TRBD1 (6 bases). The CDR3 consists of 13 residues. CDR1 is SGHRS and CDR2 is YFSETQ in the germline V gene. V gave up 7 bases and J gave up 2 bases, with 11 bases separating them. CDR3 DNA: TGCGCCAGCGGGCCAGGGGACACAGATACGCAGTATTTT. Amino acid sequence: CASGPGDTDTQYF.

The rearrangement links TRBV5-1 to TRBJ2-2; TRBD2 matches 10 bases. V lost 0 bases and J lost 3; bases outside the gene matches: 2. This CDR3 region has 16 residues. Germline lookup yields CDR1 SGHRS and CDR2 YFSETQ. The CDR3: CASSLVLAGYTGELFF. CDR3 sequence (DNA): TGCGCCAGCAGCTTGGTACTAGCGGGGTACACCGGGGAGCTGTTTTTT.

The CDR3 DNA reads as TGTGCCAGCAGTTATCTTCGGACGGGATTCTATGGCTACACCTTC. It yields the protein CASSYLRTGFYGYTF. The chain employs TRBV6-2 or TRBV6-3 and TRBJ1-2, with D unclear. Germline V gives CDR1 MNHEY, CDR2 SVGEGT. Trimming left V 3 bases short and J 4 bases short, with 15 bases between. This CDR3 has 15 residues.

CDR3 coding DNA: TGTGCCAGCAGCCCGTCGGGGGACGGCTACACCTTC. Protein: CASSPSGDGYTF. The rearrangement uses TRBV3-1 (or the pseudogene TRBV3-2) and TRBJ1-2; tentatively, D is TRBD1 (5 bases). This CDR3 comprises 12 residues. The V and J ends lost 4 bases and 8 bases respectively, with 11 bases between them. The germline CDR1 and CDR2 sequences are LGHDT and YNNKEL (reference sequence).

This sequence joins TRBV29-1 and TRBJ1-2; D is undetermined. The CDR3 totals 16 residues. Germline V gives CDR1 SQVTM, CDR2 ANQGSEA. V was cut by 0 bases and J by 2 bases, with 16 bases left in between. In nucleotides, the CDR3 is TGCAGCGTTGAAGATCGGAGCGAGGGAGCCAACTATGGCTACACCTTC. Translated: CSVEDRSEGANYGYTF.

V and J are TRBV4-2 and TRBJ2-3; maybe TRBD2 (6 bases). V was cut by 0 bases and J by 6 bases, with 19 bases left in between. The CDR3 is 17 amino acids. From germline, CDR1 is LGHNA and CDR2 YNFKEQ. CDR3 bases: TGTGCCAGCAGCCAAGATGGGGGAGGTAGTAGGAGGGATACGCAGTATTTT. Amino acids: CASSQDGGGSRRDTQYF.

This chain links TRBV2 with TRBJ2-3, with 13 bases fitting TRBD2. The CDR3 sequence is 15 residues long. The ends lost 6 bases at V and 3 bases at J; junction bases unmatched: 3. CDR1 SNHLY and CDR2 FYNNEI come from the germline V gene. CDR3 protein: CASSGLAGDTDTQYF. In nucleotides, the CDR3 is TGTGCCAGCAGCGGACTAGCGGGGGATACAGATACGCAGTATTTT.

The V call is TRBV7-6, the J call TRBJ2-7; 7 nucleotides agree with TRBD2. CDR1 and CDR2 from the germline V gene are SGHVS and FNYEAQ. This CDR3 spans 14 amino acids. Trimming took 5 bases from V and 7 from J; bases not matched to a gene: 11. The CDR3: CASSHGVPGGEQYF. The DNA of the CDR3 is TGTGCCAGCAGCCACGGCGTTCCCGGGGGGGAGCAGTACTTC.

With regard to this clone: At one end, the junction sequence differs from germline, possibly due to a read error. The chain has TRBV7-3 and TRBJ1-2; D is ambiguous. The CDR3 has 13 residues. CDR1 and CDR2 (germline): SGHTA, FQGTGA. CDR3 bases: TGTGTCAGCAGCCGCAGGTTGAACTATGGCTACACCTTC. Amino acid sequence: CVSSRRLNYGYTF.

The V call is TRBV23-1, the J call TRBJ2-5; TRBD1 aligns across 9 bases. TRBV23-1 is an open reading frame whose function is uncertain. V lost 8 bases and J lost 3; bases outside the gene matches: 10. This CDR3 contains 15 residues. The CDR3 loop is CASERKGQGKETQYF. CDR3 in DNA: TGCGCCAGCGAGCGGAAGGGACAGGGAAAAGAGACCCAGTACTTC.